This TCR beta chain was observed in a study of Ad26.COV2.S vaccination and SARS-CoV-2 variants. Clones were read by immunoSEQ multiplex PCR, and TCRdb kept only the in-frame ones, dropping some. The table has 250,000 to 300,000 clones, approximately 87% seen once. The CDR3 totals 15 residues. Per the germline V gene, CDR1 is SGHTA and CDR2 is FQGTGA. Losses at the gene ends were 3 bases for V and 4 bases for J; bases not matched to a gene: 4. The treatment denotes: roughly 18 received Ad26.COV2.S at low or high dose, single or two shots; several received placebo; per-sample allocation not given. Specimens were obtained on day 63 following the first vaccine or placebo injection.

The receptor's source is a person between 18 and 60 years old who received the Ad26.COV2.S COVID-19 vaccine or a placebo. The gene calls are TRBV7-3 and TRBJ2-2; 8 bases agree with TRBD2. Here the sequenced sample was peripheral blood, taken in a trial of Ad26.COV2.S vaccine versus placebo. Here the CDR3 DNA reads TGTGCCAGCAGCTTGGGCGGGGGGCGCACCGGGGAGCTGTTTTTT. This gives the protein CASSLGGGRTGELFF. Together with reference TRBV7-3 and TRBJ2-2, the CDR3 gives the full variable domain: GAGVSQTPSNKVTEKGKYVELRCDPISGHTALYWYRQSLGQGPEFLIYFQGTGAADDSGLPNDRFFAVRPEGSVSTLKIQRTERGDSAVYLCASSLGGGRTGELFFGEGSRLTVL.